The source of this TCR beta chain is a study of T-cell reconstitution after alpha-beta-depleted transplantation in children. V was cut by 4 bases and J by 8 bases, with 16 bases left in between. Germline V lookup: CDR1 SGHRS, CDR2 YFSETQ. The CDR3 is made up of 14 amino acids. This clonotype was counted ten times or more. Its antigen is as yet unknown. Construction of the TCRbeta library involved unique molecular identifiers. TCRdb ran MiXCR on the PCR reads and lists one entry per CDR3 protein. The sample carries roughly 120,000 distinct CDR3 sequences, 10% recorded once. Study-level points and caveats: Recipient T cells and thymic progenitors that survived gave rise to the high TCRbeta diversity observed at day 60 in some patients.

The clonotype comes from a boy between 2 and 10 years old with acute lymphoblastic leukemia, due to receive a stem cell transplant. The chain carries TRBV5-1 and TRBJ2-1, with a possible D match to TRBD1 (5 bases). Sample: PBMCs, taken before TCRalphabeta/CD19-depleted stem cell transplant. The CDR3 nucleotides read TGCGCCAGCAGCGGCTTGACAGTCGGCGATGAGCAGTTCTTC. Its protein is CASSGLTVGDEQFF.